This T cell receptor beta chain was observed in a study of Graves' ophthalmopathy and Graves' hyperthyroidism. From RNA, the CDR3 regions of TCR beta chains were amplified and sequenced. Amplification began with first-round RT-PCR using HTBI primers, then second-round multiplex PCR was performed. Each CDR3 protein is one row after TCRdb ran MiXCR on the multiplex PCR reads. This table has over a million distinct CDR3 sequences, about two fifths appearing once. The sequencing sample was made of peripheral blood or thyroid tissue (not recorded which). The origin of this receptor is an adult man with Graves' hyperthyroidism.

CDR3 bases: TGTGCCAGTAGTGGAACAGGGGCTACTAACTATGGCTACACCTTC. Translating it yields CASSGTGATNYGYTF. The chain links TRBV19 to TRBJ1-2; TRBD1 agrees at 7 bases. The CDR3 spans 15 residues. Per germline, CDR1 LNHDA and CDR2 SQIVND (reference sequence). The trim removed 5 bases at V and 0 bases at J, leaving 6 bases unmatched. Drawing the rest from reference TRBV19 and TRBJ1-2, the complete variable domain is DGGITQSPKYLFRKEGQNVTLSCEQNLNHDAMYWYRQDPGQGLRLIYYSQIVNDFQKGDIAEGYSVSREKKESFPLTVTSAQKNPTAFYLCASSGTGATNYGYTFGSGTRLTVV.